The rows below give T cell receptor beta chains drawn from one sample of a study of memory CD4+ T cells and cytomegalovirus serostatus. Repertoires were generated with immunoSEQ multiplex PCR, while TCRdb's copy carries only in-frame clones and drops some. The sample yields 45,000 to 65,000 clones, 60% to 80% seen once. The sequencing input was memory CD4+ T cells from blood. These receptors all come from an adult in good health and CMV-seronegative. CDR3s leave out the opening cysteine and the closing phenylalanine or tryptophan. D genes are given only for firm matches.

D: .; length: 12; V: TRBV4-2; J: TRBJ2-1; CDR3: ASSQDTGGNKQF
D: TRBD1; length: 12; V: TRBV5-1; J: TRBJ1-2; CDR3: ASSQGQGANGYT
D: .; length: 12; V: TRBV9; J: TRBJ2-1; CDR3: ASSPGTKNNEQF
D: TRBD1; length: 12; V: TRBV6-1; J: TRBJ1-5; CDR3: ASSVGQTNQPQH
D: .; length: 13; V: TRBV7-2; J: TRBJ1-5; CDR3: ASSLGPLVGQPQH
D: .; length: 14; V: TRBV19; J: TRBJ2-6; CDR3: ASSARGPSGANVLT
D: .; length: 12; V: TRBV6-5; J: TRBJ2-5; CDR3: ASRDRTPRETQY
D: .; length: 14; V: TRBV5-6; J: TRBJ2-3; CDR3: ASSSLRGTGKDTQY
D: .; length: 12; V: TRBV7-8; J: TRBJ2-3; CDR3: ASSPIPSTDTQY
D: TRBD1; length: 14; V: TRBV19; J: TRBJ2-3; CDR3: ATRKGTGGTTDTQY
D: TRBD2; length: 11; V: TRBV5-4; J: TRBJ2-1; CDR3: ASSAGLAYEQF
D: .; length: 13; V: TRBV5-6; J: TRBJ2-1; CDR3: ASSQAGGSYNEQF
D: .; length: 11; V: TRBV10-3; J: TRBJ1-6; CDR3: AISPDVNSPLH
D: TRBD1; length: 12; V: TRBV19; J: TRBJ1-1; CDR3: ASSMTGMGTEAF
D: TRBD1; length: 14; V: TRBV18; J: TRBJ1-5; CDR3: ASSPIGQGYNQPQH
D: .; length: 11; V: TRBV7-7; J: TRBJ1-1; CDR3: ASSLGEHTEAF
D: .; length: 13; V: TRBV6-5; J: TRBJ1-5; CDR3: ASSYGMGEGQPQH
D: .; length: 13; V: TRBV28; J: TRBJ1-2; CDR3: ASSLLTAAVYGYT
D: .; length: 13; V: TRBV2; J: TRBJ2-5; CDR3: ASSGDRSWGETQY
D: .; length: 10; V: TRBV7-9; J: TRBJ2-5; CDR3: ASSSAKETQY
D: TRBD1; length: 9; V: TRBV6-1; J: TRBJ2-7; CDR3: ASDRGYEQY
D: .; length: 8; V: TRBV28; J: TRBJ1-3; CDR3: ASVKNTIY
D: .; length: 10; V: TRBV28; J: TRBJ2-7; CDR3: ASSFQNYEQY
D: TRBD1; length: 11; V: TRBV2; J: TRBJ2-1; CDR3: ASGGQVSNEQF
D: TRBD2; length: 15; V: TRBV7-2; J: TRBJ2-5; CDR3: ASSLGPFSGGKETQY
D: .; length: 12; V: TRBV18; J: TRBJ2-5; CDR3: ASSPRTDQETQY
D: TRBD1; length: 14; V: TRBV2; J: TRBJ1-6; CDR3: ASSSQQGAGGSPLH
D: .; length: 10; V: TRBV19; J: TRBJ1-1; CDR3: ASSTGRGEAF
D: .; length: 10; V: TRBV30; J: TRBJ2-3; CDR3: AWSSGPDTQY
D: .; length: 11; V: TRBV2; J: TRBJ1-4; CDR3: ASSVSQNTELF
D: .; length: 9; V: TRBV7-9; J: TRBJ2-1; CDR3: ASTGGRDEF
D: .; length: 12; V: TRBV13; J: TRBJ1-3; CDR3: ASSFPGHGNTIY
D: .; length: 12; V: TRBV6-4; J: TRBJ1-1; CDR3: ASRKGTLNTEAF
D: .; length: 11; V: TRBV5-5; J: TRBJ1-1; CDR3: ASSLELNTEAF
D: .; length: 11; V: TRBV10-3; J: TRBJ2-7; CDR3: AISSGSSYEQY
D: TRBD2; length: 11; V: TRBV7-2; J: TRBJ2-3; CDR3: ASSPREGGNRY
D: TRBD2; length: 14; V: TRBV11-2; J: TRBJ2-1; CDR3: ASSSVSGGAGNEQF
D: TRBD2; length: 17; V: TRBV18; J: TRBJ2-1; CDR3: ASSPPYNWTSGVIDEQF
D: TRBD1; length: 13; V: TRBV5-1; J: TRBJ2-3; CDR3: ASIDRDRVMDTQY
D: .; length: 10; V: TRBV7-8; J: TRBJ2-1; CDR3: ASSLDIDPQF
D: .; length: 11; V: TRBV6-5; J: TRBJ2-2; CDR3: ASSRQNTGELF